What follows are 18 T cell receptor beta chains derived from one specimen sequenced in a study of blood T cells in healthy people across ages. Then a second PCR, running about 6 to 11 cycles, was carried out with a sample-barcoded 5' primer and a J-beta primer mix. TCRdb redid the calling of the 5' RACE reads with MiXCR, one entry per CDR3 protein. The sample has about 800,000 distinct CDR3 sequences, 46% seen once; the top ten hold 15% to 20%. Specimen: blood. The receptors were sampled from an older man in good health.

This chain joins TRBV10-1 and TRBJ2-3; a possible D gene is TRBD2 (5 bases). The V and J ends lost 0 bases and 4 bases respectively, with 5 bases between them. Germline V gene lookup returns CDR1 WNHNN and CDR2 SYGVQD (reference sequence). The CDR3 is 13 amino acids. The CDR3 DNA reads TGCGCCAGCAGTGAGTCGAGGGCAGATACGCAGTATTTT. Protein sequence: CASSESRADTQYF.

The chain is built from TRBV7-2 and TRBJ1-2, with 10 bases matching TRBD1. CDR1 is SGHTA and CDR2 is FQGNSA in the germline V gene. There are 15 residues in the CDR3. The V gene end was trimmed by 6 bases and the J gene end by 6 bases; junction bases not matched to a gene: 10. CDR3 DNA sequence: TGTGCCAGCAGATCATGGGACAGGGGAAGGCATGGCTACACCTTC. This gives the protein CASRSWDRGRHGYTF. The full variable domain, its missing parts supplied by reference TRBV7-2 and TRBJ1-2, is GAGVSQSPSNKVTEKGKDVELRCDPISGHTALYWYRQSLGQGLEFLIYFQGNSAPDKSGLPSDRFSAERTGGSVSTLTIQRTQQEDSAVYLCASRSWDRGRHGYTFGSGTRLTVV.

The rearrangement joins TRBV14 to TRBJ2-5; D unresolved. V lost 4 bases and J lost 1, with 7 bases in between. This CDR3 spans 13 amino acids. The germline V gene encodes CDR1 SGHDN and CDR2 FVKESK. The DNA of the CDR3 is TGTGCCAGCAGCCCCTCTCTCCAAGAGACCCAGTACTTC. Translated, it gives CASSPSLQETQYF.

V and J are TRBV20-1 and TRBJ1-4; TRBD1 matches at 7 bases. CDR3 length: 15 residues. Unmatched junction bases numbered 8, after V lost 0 bases and J lost 7 bases. Germline CDR1 and CDR2: DFQATT and SNEGSKA (reference sequence). The chain's CDR3 is CSARDVAGGSEKLFF. CDR3 in DNA: TGCAGTGCTAGAGATGTGGCAGGGGGGAGTGAAAAACTGTTTTTT.

V gene TRBV6-1 combines with J gene TRBJ2-1; 9 nucleotides align to TRBD2. This CDR3 is 16 amino acids long. V dropped 7 bases and J dropped 6; count of bases not matched to a gene: 13. The germline V gene has CDR1 MNHNS and CDR2 SASEGT. CDR3 in DNA: TGTGCCAGCAACCTGGAAGGATTAGCGGGAGTCAATGAGCAGTTCTTC. This codes for CASNLEGLAGVNEQFF.

The rearrangement joins TRBV29-1 to TRBJ2-3, with D perhaps matching TRBD1 or TRBD2 (6 bases each). The V gene's germline CDR1 is SQVTM and CDR2 ANQGSEA. The CDR3 spans 15 residues. With 3 bases removed from V and 5 bases from J, the gap between germline ends came to 18 bases. The CDR3 spells CSVELPQGGGDTQYF. CDR3 nucleotide sequence: TGCAGCGTTGAGCTTCCACAGGGAGGAGGAGATACGCAGTATTTT.

The gene calls are TRBV7-2 and TRBJ2-2; 11 positions match TRBD1. Per the germline V gene, CDR1 is SGHTA and CDR2 is FQGNSA. The junction had 2 bases not matched to a gene; V was cut back by 5 bases and J by 3 bases. The CDR3 runs to 15 residues. The CDR3 nucleotides are TGTGCCAGCAGCCGGACAGGGGGCCACACCGGGGAGCTGTTTTTT. Translating gives CASSRTGGHTGELFF.

V gene TRBV20-1 combines with J gene TRBJ2-1, with a weak D call TRBD2 (5 bases). This CDR3 region has 13 residues. The ends were cut back, 5 bases at V and 1 base at J, with 9 bases in the middle. Germline V gene sequence: CDR1 DFQATT, CDR2 SNEGSKA (reference sequence). The DNA of the CDR3 is TGCAGTGCTGTACTAGGTTCCTACAATGAGCAGTTCTTC. This codes for CSAVLGSYNEQFF.

The rearrangement joins TRBV14 to TRBJ2-1; 8 nucleotides match TRBD2. The germline V gene encodes CDR1 SGHDN and CDR2 FVKESK. The CDR3 is made up of 13 amino acids. The trim removed 3 bases at V and 14 bases at J, leaving 9 bases unmatched. The CDR3: CASSQTSGGKEFF. CDR3 DNA sequence: TGTGCCAGCAGCCAGACAAGCGGGGGCAAGGAGTTCTTC.

The chain uses TRBV20-1 and TRBJ2-2; 9 positions match TRBD2. The CDR3 covers 15 residues. Germline CDR1 is DFQATT and CDR2 is SNEGSKA (reference sequence). J lost 0 bases, V lost 4 bases, and 3 bases had no gene match. CDR3 amino acids: CSAKGLATNTGELFF. CDR3 DNA sequence: TGCAGTGCTAAAGGACTAGCGACGAACACCGGGGAGCTGTTTTTT.

This clonotype appeared a few times. This sequence joins TRBV28 and TRBJ1-4; no firm D call. The V end lost 4 bases, the J end lost 13 bases, and 13 bases lay between the germline ends. This CDR3 comprises 12 residues. Germline V gene data show CDR1 as MDHEN and CDR2 as SYDVKM. For the CDR3, the DNA is TGTGCCAGCAGTTCCGGGTCCCTAGGACTGTTTTTT. This translates into CASSSGSLGLFF.

This clonotype has only one observation. The junction departs from germline at one end; a sequencing error may be responsible. The rearrangement links TRBV12-3 or TRBV12-4 to TRBJ1-2; 10 nucleotides line up with TRBD1. The CDR3 is made up of 14 amino acids. The CDR3 DNA reads as TGTGCCAGCAGACAAGGGACAGGGGCCTATGACTACACCTTC. Protein sequence: CASRQGTGAYDYTF.

This chain joins TRBV3-1 and TRBJ2-5; TRBD2 is a possible D gene (7 bases). TRBJ2-7 explains the end of the DNA better; the J call may be wrong. This CDR3 has 14 amino acids. Germline V CDR1 and CDR2: LGHDT, YNNKEL (reference sequence). Here the CDR3 reads CASNGGGGPDEQYF. The CDR3 DNA is TGTGCCAGCAACGGAGGGGGAGGGCCCGACGAGCAGTACTTC.

This clonotype was observed many times. This chain links TRBV7-2 with TRBJ2-5; possibly TRBD2 for D (7 bases). V lost 5 bases to trimming and J lost 9 bases, with 16 bases between them. CDR3 length: 13 amino acids. Germline V lookup: CDR1 SGHTA, CDR2 FQGNSA. CDR3 protein: CASSRTAGRAQYF. CDR3 DNA: TGTGCCAGCAGCCGGACAGCTGGGAGGGCCCAGTACTTC.

The rearrangement joins TRBV20-1 to TRBJ2-7; TRBD2 matches 7 bases. There are 12 residues in the CDR3. Germline V lookup: CDR1 DFQATT, CDR2 SNEGSKA (reference sequence). The J segment lost 3 bases and the V segment lost 4 bases, leaving 3 bases of the junction unmatched. The CDR3 DNA follows: TGCAGTGCTAAGCGGGACCTCTACGAGCAGTACTTC. This codes for CSAKRDLYEQYF.

V and J are TRBV30 and TRBJ1-2, with TRBD1 matching 7 bases. The V and J ends lost 3 bases and 5 bases, in that order; junction bases with no gene match: 9. The length of the CDR3 is 14 residues. The germline V gene has CDR1 GTSNPN and CDR2 SVGIG (reference sequence). The DNA for the CDR3 is TGTGCCTGGAGGAAAACAGGGGTGGAGTATGGCTACACCTTC. This codes for CAWRKTGVEYGYTF.

This clonotype was recorded many times. The chain links TRBV5-1 to TRBJ2-7; D is uncertain. This CDR3 has 13 amino acids. The V gene's germline CDR1 is SGHRS and CDR2 YFSETQ. The ends were cut back, 4 bases at V and 2 bases at J, with 10 bases in the middle. CDR3 coding DNA: TGCGCCAGCAGCAACAGTATAGCCTACGAGCAGTACTTC. Translation gives CASSNSIAYEQYF.

The V and J genes are TRBV5-6 and TRBJ2-5, with 7 bases aligning to TRBD2. The CDR3 length is 18 residues. V lost 5 bases to trimming and J lost 1 base; unmatched junction nucleotides: 17. Germline CDR1 is SGHDT and CDR2 is YYEEEE. The chain's CDR3 is CASSSLGGRADFQETQYF. As DNA, the CDR3 is TGTGCCAGCAGTTCCCTTGGGGGGAGGGCCGATTTCCAAGAGACCCAGTACTTC.